Described below is a single T cell receptor (beta chain) sequence and its context. The antigen is not known. The method was immunoSEQ multiplex PCR; TCRdb's version includes in-frame clones alone and lacks a portion of them. Here the sample spans tens of thousands of clones, about 85% being singletons. The trim removed 8 bases at V and 4 bases at J, leaving 12 bases unmatched. The CDR3 sequence is 16 residues long. CDR1 and CDR2 from the germline V gene are MDHEN and SYDVKM. The entry originates in a study of OX40 agonist ivuxolimab in advanced cancers. General study results and limits: Among T cells, CD8+ cells averaged more expanded clones than CD4+ cells.

The sequence was obtained from an adult with an advanced solid tumor such as melanoma, head and neck, liver or kidney cancer. Sequences were derived from CD4+ or CD8+ T cells sorted from blood, sampled in a trial of the OX40 agonist ivuxolimab. The chain links TRBV28 to TRBJ2-3, with TRBD1 identical over 10 bases. The CDR3 sequence: CASGTGVPTPPDTQYF. CDR3 coding DNA: TGTGCCAGCGGGACAGGGGTCCCCACACCTCCAGATACGCAGTATTTT. The complete variable domain, with remaining parts taken from reference TRBV28 and TRBJ2-3, reads DVKVTQSSRYLVKRTGEKVFLECVQDMDHENMFWYRQDPGLGLRLIYFSYDVKMKEKGDIPEGYSVSREKKERFSLILESASTNQTSMYLCASGTGVPTPPDTQYFGPGTRLTVL.